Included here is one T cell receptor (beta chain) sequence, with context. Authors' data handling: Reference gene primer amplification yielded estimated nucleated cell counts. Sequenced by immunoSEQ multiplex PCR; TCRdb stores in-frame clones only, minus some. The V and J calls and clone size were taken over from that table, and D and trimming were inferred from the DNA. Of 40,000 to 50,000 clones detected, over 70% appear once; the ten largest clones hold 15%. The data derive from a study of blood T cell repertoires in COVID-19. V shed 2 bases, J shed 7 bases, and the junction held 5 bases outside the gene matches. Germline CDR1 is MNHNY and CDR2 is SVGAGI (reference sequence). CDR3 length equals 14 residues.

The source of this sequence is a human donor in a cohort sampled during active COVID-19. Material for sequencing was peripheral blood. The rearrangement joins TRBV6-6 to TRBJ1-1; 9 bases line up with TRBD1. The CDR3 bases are TGTGCCAGCAGTTACCCGGACAGGGGTAATGAAGCTTTCTTT. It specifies CASSYPDRGNEAFF.